Below, 29 T cell receptor beta chains from the same sample are listed, as sequenced in a study of Graves' ophthalmopathy and Graves' hyperthyroidism. Beta-chain TCR CDR3 regions were amplified from RNA transcripts. The first round was an RT-PCR with HTBI primers, and the second round was a multiplex PCR. TCRdb analysed the multiplex PCR reads with MiXCR anew, one entry per CDR3 protein. The sample records around 520,000 distinct CDR3 sequences, about 35% being singletons. Sequenced: peripheral blood or thyroid tissue (not recorded which). Receptor source: an adult man with Graves' hyperthyroidism.

Comment on this clonotype: This sequence may be a read error, since a much larger clone differs from it by one base. The V gene is TRBV19, the J gene TRBJ2-2, with D perhaps assigned TRBD1 or TRBD2 (5 bases each). This CDR3 region has 14 residues. Germline CDR1 and CDR2: LNHDA and SQIVND (reference sequence). V was cut by 6 bases and J by 6 bases, with 14 bases left in between. The CDR3 loop is CASRTGTSAGELFF. CDR3 DNA sequence: TGTGCCAGTAGGACCGGGACGTCAGCCGGGGAGCTGTTTTTT.

V gene TRBV12-3 or TRBV12-4 combines with J gene TRBJ1-1; 8 bases agree with TRBD1. CDR3 length: 15 residues. The V segment lost 10 bases and the J segment 1 base; nucleotides outside the gene matches: 11. DNA of the CDR3: TGTGCCACCCAAAATATCGACAGGGGGAACACTGAAGCTTTCTTT. This gives the protein CATQNIDRGNTEAFF.

This clonotype was recorded many times. The chain employs TRBV9 and TRBJ2-2, with TRBD2 matching 7 bases. Germline V CDR1 and CDR2: SGDLS, YYNGEE. This CDR3 is built from 15 residues. With V trimmed by 3 bases and J by 5 bases, 7 bases remained unmatched. The chain's CDR3 is CASSGPAGRTGELFF. CDR3 in DNA: TGTGCCAGCAGCGGCCCAGCGGGAAGGACCGGGGAGCTGTTTTTT. Using reference TRBV9 and TRBJ2-2 for the parts outside the CDR3, the full variable domain is DSGVTQTPKHLITATGQRVTLRCSPRSGDLSVYWYQQSLDQGLQFLIQYYNGEERAKGNILERFSAQQFPDLHSELNLSSLELGDSALYFCASSGPAGRTGELFFGEGSRLTVL.

The J gene is TRBJ1-4, the V gene TRBV10-3; D is possibly TRBD1 (6 bases). CDR1 is ENHRY and CDR2 is SYGVKD in the germline V gene. This CDR3 contains 14 residues. V lost 6 bases and J 10 bases, leaving 18 bases between the germline ends. The CDR3 protein is CAIRGGAVVGKLFF. The CDR3 DNA follows: TGTGCCATCAGGGGGGGGGCGGTTGTCGGAAAACTGTTTTTT.

As regards this clonotype: One end of the junction varies from germline; a read error may be responsible. This rearrangement joins TRBV12-3 or TRBV12-4 to TRBJ2-2; D tentatively reads TRBD1 or TRBD2 (5 bases each). The CDR3 consists of 14 residues. CDR3 nucleotide sequence: TGTGCCTCCACCGAAAGGGGTCAAACCGGGGAGCTGTCTTTT. It specifies CASTERGQTGELSF.

This chain connects TRBV20-1 to TRBJ2-2, with 10 bases fitting TRBD2. In germline, CDR1 is DFQATT, CDR2 SNEGSKA (reference sequence). This CDR3 spans 17 amino acids. Trimming removed 5 bases from V and 4 bases from J; junction bases left unmatched: 13. The CDR3 loop reads CSAGRLSGGAGTGELFF. Here the CDR3 DNA reads TGCAGTGCTGGTCGACTAAGCGGGGGGGCGGGCACCGGGGAGCTGTTTTTT.

The chain links TRBV9 to TRBJ1-2; no clear D gene. V dropped 3 bases and J dropped 4 bases, with 19 bases sitting between them. Germline V CDR1 and CDR2: SGDLS, YYNGEE. This CDR3 region has 16 residues. The CDR3 coding sequence is TGTGCCAGCAGCGACGATAAACAGAGGGCCCTCTATGGCTACACCTTC. Translating gives CASSDDKQRALYGYTF.

This clonotype was seen repeatedly, ten times or more. This sequence joins TRBV20-1 and TRBJ1-6, with unresolved D. This CDR3 has 10 amino acids. V lost 6 bases and J 10 bases, leaving 7 bases between the germline ends. Germline V gene sequence: CDR1 DFQATT, CDR2 SNEGSKA (reference sequence). The CDR3 is CSAGLSPLHF. The CDR3 DNA follows: TGCAGTGCCGGGCTATCACCCCTCCACTTT.

This chain connects TRBV29-1 to TRBJ2-5, with TRBD2 matching 11 bases. This CDR3 has 15 amino acids. Germline trimming cut 6 bases from V and 4 bases from J; bases unmatched to any gene: 10. Germline lookup yields CDR1 SQVTM and CDR2 ANQGSEA. The CDR3 loop is CSVPPRSGGGETQYF. The DNA of the CDR3 is TGCAGCGTCCCCCCCCGTAGCGGGGGGGGAGAGACCCAGTACTTC.

Ten or more counts support this clonotype. The V and J genes are TRBV5-1 and TRBJ1-2; 8 positions match TRBD1. V shed 1 base and J 4 bases; nucleotides not matched to a gene: 3. The germline V gene has CDR1 SGHRS and CDR2 YFSETQ. The CDR3 is 14 residues long. In DNA form, the CDR3 reads TGCGCCAGCAGCTTGCCAGGGGGCGCCTATGGCTACACCTTC. Translating gives CASSLPGGAYGYTF. Full variable domain (remainder filled in from reference TRBV5-1 and TRBJ1-2): KAGVTQTPRYLIKTRGQQVTLSCSPISGHRSVSWYQQTPGQGLQFLFEYFSETQRNKGNFPGRFSGRQFSNSRSEMNVSTLELGDSALYLCASSLPGGAYGYTFGSGTRLTVV.

The chain joins TRBV10-2 to TRBJ2-5; D is uncertain. This CDR3 contains 10 residues. V was cut by 10 bases and J by 7 bases, with 10 bases left in between. The V gene's germline CDR1 is WSHSY and CDR2 SAAADI. DNA for the CDR3: TGCGCCACAGGAGTCGGGACCCAGTACTTC. Translation: CATGVGTQYF.

This clonotype was seen at least ten times. CDR3: CASSLGGNRDYEQYF. Written as DNA, the CDR3 is TGTGCCAGCAGCTTGGGGGGGAACAGAGACTACGAGCAGTACTTC. The V gene is TRBV7-8, the J gene TRBJ2-7; 7 bases agree with TRBD2. CDR3 length: 15 amino acids. Trimming at V came to 3 bases and at J to 3 bases, leaving 8 bases not matched to a gene. Germline V gene sequence: CDR1 SGHVS, CDR2 FQNEAQ.

About this clonotype: Because the CDR3 is missing its conserved closing phenylalanine or tryptophan, this is likely a read error. The J gene is TRBJ1-2, the V gene TRBV7-8; 9 positions match TRBD1. The germline V gene has CDR1 SGHVS and CDR2 FQNEAQ. V lost 0 bases to trimming and J lost 0 bases; unmatched junction nucleotides: 14. CDR3 size: 20 residues. The CDR3 loop reads CASSLAFTGGVDSANYGYTL. The CDR3 nucleotides read TGTGCCAGCAGCTTAGCTTTCACAGGGGGCGTGGATTCAGCTAACTATGGCTACACCCTC.

This chain links TRBV9 with TRBJ1-6; TRBD1 is a possible D gene (6 bases). The ends were cut back, 3 bases at V and 5 bases at J, with 12 bases in the middle. The CDR3 sequence is 15 residues long. Germline CDR1 is SGDLS and CDR2 is YYNGEE. CDR3 coding DNA: TGTGCCAGCAGCGCTACGGGGGCAGATAATTCACCCCTCCACTTT. Protein: CASSATGADNSPLHF.

Details on this clonotype: Since a much larger clone is just one base distant, this may be a read error. This chain links TRBV7-9 with TRBJ1-1, with a tentative D call TRBD1 (6 bases). The germline V gene encodes CDR1 SEHNR and CDR2 FQNEAQ (reference sequence). The CDR3 covers 14 residues. CDR3 in DNA: TGTGCCAGCAGCCCGAACAGGGCTACCACTGAAGCTCTCTTT. Amino acid sequence: CASSPNRATTEALF.

The chain uses TRBV6-5 and TRBJ1-1; the D gene is possibly TRBD1 (6 bases). CDR3 length: 13 residues. V lost 0 bases, J lost 4 bases, and 6 bases lay in between. The germline V gene has CDR1 MNHEY and CDR2 SVGAGI. The chain's CDR3 is CASSYSGATEAFF. Written as DNA, the CDR3 is TGTGCCAGCAGTTACTCGGGGGCCACTGAAGCTTTCTTT.

The gene calls are TRBV19 and TRBJ2-6; D uncertain. The CDR3 loop spans 12 amino acids. The ends were cut back, 1 base at V and 5 bases at J, with 0 bases in the middle. Germline V CDR1 and CDR2: LNHDA, SQIVND (reference sequence). The CDR3 coding sequence is TGTGCCAGTAGTATAGGGGCCAACGTCCTGACTTTC. Amino acids: CASSIGANVLTF.

The chain combines TRBV15 with TRBJ2-3; TRBD1 aligns across 8 bases. Trimming cost V 10 bases and J 1 base; bases outside gene matches: 7. Germline V CDR1 and CDR2: LNHNV, YYDKDF (reference sequence). The CDR3 contains 14 residues. CDR3 sequence: CASRQGRGTDTQYF. The CDR3 DNA sequence: TGTGCCAGCAGACAGGGGCGAGGCACAGATACGCAGTATTTT.

Only a few counts were recorded for this clonotype. The V call is TRBV7-2, the J call TRBJ1-2; perhaps TRBD1 as D (6 bases). This CDR3 has 14 amino acids. Germline-derived CDR1 and CDR2 are SGHTA and FQGNSA. Trimming pared 5 bases from V and 7 bases from J, leaving 17 bases between. DNA for the CDR3: TGTGCCAGCAGCCCGGACAGTTTGGCGCGTGGCTACACCTTC. It yields the protein CASSPDSLARGYTF. Full variable domain (outside the CDR3, taken from reference TRBV7-2 and TRBJ1-2): GAGVSQSPSNKVTEKGKDVELRCDPISGHTALYWYRQSLGQGLEFLIYFQGNSAPDKSGLPSDRFSAERTGGSVSTLTIQRTQQEDSAVYLCASSPDSLARGYTFGSGTRLTVV.

There are many counts of this clonotype. This chain joins TRBV20-1 and TRBJ2-7; 7 bases map to TRBD2. Losses at the gene ends were 2 bases for V and 6 bases for J; bases not matched to a gene: 10. This CDR3 is 14 amino acids long. The germline gives CDR1 DFQATT, CDR2 SNEGSKA (reference sequence). CDR3 in DNA: TGCAGTGCTAGATGGACTAGGTTGGGCGGCGAGCAGTACTTC. This sequence encodes CSARWTRLGGEQYF.

This clonotype came up many times. This chain links TRBV5-1 with TRBJ1-1; 11 bases match TRBD1. The junction had 4 bases not matched to a gene; V was cut back by 4 bases and J by 5 bases. There are 14 residues in the CDR3. Per germline, CDR1 SGHRS and CDR2 YFSETQ. The CDR3 DNA sequence: TGCGCCAGCAGCCGGGGACAGGGGGGAACTGAAGCTTTCTTT. Its protein product is CASSRGQGGTEAFF. The full variable domain, its missing parts supplied by reference TRBV5-1 and TRBJ1-1, is KAGVTQTPRYLIKTRGQQVTLSCSPISGHRSVSWYQQTPGQGLQFLFEYFSETQRNKGNFPGRFSGRQFSNSRSEMNVSTLELGDSALYLCASSRGQGGTEAFFGQGTRLTVV.

Points on this clonotype: No conserved phenylalanine or tryptophan ends this CDR3, so it is likely a read error. It is unclear where the CDR3 begins or ends on the DNA, so no DNA is shown, and the CDR3 is as TCRdb lists it. V is TRBV2 and J is TRBJ2-7. The CDR3 is 8 residues long, counting both termini. Germline V CDR1 and CDR2: SNHLY, FYNNEI. CDR3 amino acids: CASSEAQT.

This clonotype was found many times. The rearrangement links TRBV12-3 or TRBV12-4 to TRBJ2-7, with D possibly called TRBD1 or TRBD2 (6 bases each). V was clipped by 3 bases and J by 2 bases, with 23 bases between them. CDR3 length: 18 residues. CDR3 coding DNA: TGTGCCAGCAGTTTTTCCGCGGGAAGGGGGGAGAAGGCCTACGAGCAGTACTTC. Its translation: CASSFSAGRGEKAYEQYF.

This chain uses TRBV7-3 with TRBJ2-2; the match to TRBD2 covers 7 bases. Germline CDR1 SGHTA, CDR2 FQGTGA. V trimming: 3 bases; J trimming: 6 bases; junction bases outside the gene matches: 4. CDR3 length: 14 amino acids. The CDR3 spells CASSFGLGAGELFF. Here the CDR3 DNA reads TGTGCCAGCAGCTTCGGACTAGGGGCCGGGGAGCTGTTTTTT.

In this sample, this clonotype turned up many times. The chain couples TRBV29-1 to TRBJ2-7; D is perhaps TRBD1 (6 bases). Germline assignment: CDR1 SQVTM and CDR2 ANQGSEA. Trimming removed 8 bases from V and 1 base from J, with 15 bases in between. The CDR3 extends over 13 amino acids. The CDR3 DNA reads as TGCAGCTTAACCCGGGACACTTCCTACGAGCAGTACTTC. Translated, it gives CSLTRDTSYEQYF.

On this clonotype: Germline and junction disagree at one end, which may indicate a read error. This rearrangement joins TRBV15 to TRBJ2-3; TRBD2 is a possible D gene (5 bases). The CDR3 loop spans 15 amino acids. CDR1 LNHNV and CDR2 YYDKDF come from the germline V gene (reference sequence). The CDR3 nucleotides read TGCGCCACCAGCAGAGGTCGGGATGCCTACAATGAGCAGTATTTT. The encoded protein is CATSRGRDAYNEQYF.

The chain recombines TRBV10-3 with TRBJ2-7, with 8 bases identical to TRBD2. Germline V gives CDR1 ENHRY, CDR2 SYGVKD. The CDR3 is 14 residues long. The J segment lost 7 bases and the V segment lost 7 bases, leaving 12 bases of the junction unmatched. CDR3 DNA: TGTGCCATCAAAAGCGGGGGCTCCTACAATGAGCAGTACTTC. This codes for CAIKSGGSYNEQYF.

There are a few counts of this clonotype. The chain links TRBV6-5 to TRBJ1-2, with D perhaps matching TRBD1 (6 bases). The V gene's germline CDR1 is MNHEY and CDR2 SVGAGI. The CDR3 loop spans 15 amino acids. The V end was cut by 5 bases, the J end by 4 bases, with 17 bases between. CDR3 DNA sequence: TGTGCCAGCAGTCCCGGCGGGGGCAGATCCTATGGCTACACCTTC. It encodes CASSPGGGRSYGYTF.

A word on this clonotype: This may come from a read error, since a much larger clone is one base off. V gene TRBV20-1 combines with J gene TRBJ1-1; 8 bases agree with TRBD1. CDR1 is DFQATT, CDR2 SNEGSKA, per germline (reference sequence). Trimming removed 0 bases from V and 4 bases from J; junction bases left unmatched: 4. This CDR3 comprises 14 residues. The CDR3 here is CSAREDRDFTEAFF. The CDR3 DNA reads TGCAGTGCTAGAGAGGACAGGGATTTCACTGAAGCTTTCTTT.